This TCR beta chain appears in the sequencing data of a study of response to subunit inactivated influenza vaccine. TCRdb called the RT-PCR reads again in MiXCR, with one record for every CDR3 protein. The data contain 400,000 to 550,000 distinct CDR3 sequences, 25% of them seen just once; the ten biggest clones take up 1.5% to 2%. Study-level findings and limits: New T cells are recruited in small numbers by each seasonal influenza vaccination, according to the authors' suggestion.

The sample holds a few counts of this clonotype. Antigen specificity is unknown. Germline CDR1 and CDR2: LGHDT and YNNKEL (reference sequence). Trimming removed 2 bases from V and 2 bases from J, with 9 bases in between. CDR3 length: 14 amino acids. This material consisted of CD4+ T cells sorted from PBMCs, taken roughly 5 days after vaccination. This receptor was identified in a man over 45 who received an inactivated influenza vaccine. The chain is built from TRBV3-1 and TRBJ1-2, with unresolved D. The CDR3 DNA sequence: TGTGCCAGCAGCCAACTGTCCTCCAACTATGGCTACACCTTC. Translating gives CASSQLSSNYGYTF.